This T cell receptor beta chain is from a study of T cells in Graves' hyperthyroidism and ophthalmopathy. Background on the study: Peripheral blood was acquired at first diagnosis, ahead of any therapy whatsoever.

The CDR3 regions of TCR beta were amplified from RNA transcripts. TCR CDR3 underwent first-round RT-PCR with the HTBI primer set. TCRdb recomputed calls from the multiplex PCR reads with MiXCR, one row per CDR3 protein. The table records about 400,000 distinct CDR3 sequences, around 15% of them present only once. In making diagnoses, clinical symptoms, serum thyroxine and TRAb, thyroid ultrasound and orbital computed tomography were all used. Over 9 ml of fresh peripheral blood supplied the PBMCs. A note on this clonotype: Its specificity is unknown.

Germline CDR1 SGHAT, CDR2 FQNNGV. The length of the CDR3 is 17 residues. The trim removed 4 bases at V and 5 bases at J, leaving 10 bases unmatched. Study conclusions and caveats: Most expanded thyroid clonotypes above 0.001 recurred in blood.

The sample taken for sequencing was blood. This chain connects TRBV11-2 to TRBJ2-5, with 13 bases lining up with TRBD2. The receptor's source is a woman aged 60-70 years with Graves' ophthalmopathy. CDR3: CASSSARTSGSAETQYF. CDR3 sequence (DNA): TGTGCCAGCAGCTCTGCCCGGACTAGCGGGAGCGCTGAGACCCAGTACTTC.